Shown below are 18 T cell receptor beta chains from a single sample sequenced in a study of cytomegalovirus exposure and HLA in healthy donors. Primers for the PCR totalled 60 Vbeta and 13 Jbeta. Repertoires were generated with immunoSEQ multiplex PCR, while TCRdb's copy carries only in-frame clones and drops some. This table holds about 100,000 clones, roughly 76% found once. Sequences were obtained from PBMCs. These receptors originate from a man aged 35-49 years in good health and CMV-seronegative.

The genes are TRBV5-1 and TRBJ2-5; perhaps TRBD2 as D (5 bases). The CDR3 runs to 15 residues. V shed 4 bases and J shed 0 bases, with 13 bases lying between them. The germline V gene has CDR1 SGHRS and CDR2 YFSETQ. CDR3 nucleotide sequence: TGCGCCAGCAGCCCCGGACTTTCGTACCAAGAGACCCAGTACTTC. Protein product: CASSPGLSYQETQYF.

The chain recombines TRBV27 with TRBJ1-2; 8 bases align to TRBD1. This CDR3 is 14 amino acids long. Trimming at V came to 6 bases and at J to 7 bases, leaving 10 bases not matched to a gene. Germline CDR1 and CDR2: MNHEY and SMNVEV (reference sequence). CDR3 sequence reads: CASSPTRTGPGYTF. CDR3 nucleotides: TGTGCCAGCAGCCCAACCCGGACAGGGCCTGGCTACACCTTC.

This clone was picked up a small number of times. The CDR3 DNA follows: TGCAGTGCTAGAAGGACATACGGCTACACCTTC. Its protein product is CSARRTYGYTF. The chain is built from TRBV20-1 and TRBJ1-2; a weak D match, TRBD1 (5 bases). The ends were cut back, 2 bases at V and 8 bases at J, with 9 bases in the middle. Germline CDR1 is DFQATT and CDR2 is SNEGSKA (reference sequence). The CDR3 runs to 11 residues.

The chain is built from TRBV30 and TRBJ1-1, with 11 bases that match TRBD1. There are 13 residues in the CDR3. CDR1 and CDR2 (germline): GTSNPN, SVGIG (reference sequence). Trimming cost V 5 bases and J 4 bases; bases outside gene matches: 3. CDR3 in DNA: TGTGCCTGGGCCGGGACAGGGGGCACTGAAGCTTTCTTT. Its protein product is CAWAGTGGTEAFF.

This clone was detected once. The gene calls are TRBV2 and TRBJ2-3, with TRBD2 matching 7 bases. Germline CDR1 and CDR2: SNHLY and FYNNEI. The CDR3 sequence is 14 residues long. The ends lost 7 bases at V and 1 base at J; junction bases unmatched: 5. This chain's CDR3 is CASNFAGGTDTQYF. The CDR3 DNA reads as TGTGCCAGCAATTTCGCGGGGGGCACAGATACGCAGTATTTT.

The chain links TRBV7-9 to TRBJ2-2, with TRBD1 matching 9 bases. The trim removed 4 bases at V and 5 bases at J, leaving 11 bases unmatched. The CDR3 has 17 residues. Germline-derived CDR1 and CDR2 are SEHNR and FQNEAQ (reference sequence). This CDR3 reads CASSSPSSGQGTGELFF. The DNA for the CDR3 is TGTGCCAGCAGCTCCCCCAGCTCCGGACAGGGGACCGGGGAGCTGTTTTTT.

The J gene is TRBJ1-1, the V gene TRBV6-7; 9 bases line up with TRBD1. TRBV6-7 is designated an ORF whose function remains uncertain. CDR3 size: 17 residues. Unmatched junction bases numbered 7, after V lost 2 bases and J lost 0 bases. The CDR3 nucleotides are TGTGCCAGCAGTTACCCTGGGACAGGGACCATGAACACTGAAGCTTTCTTT. Amino acid sequence: CASSYPGTGTMNTEAFF.

The rearrangement joins TRBV2 to TRBJ1-2, with 9 positions matching TRBD1. Looked up from germline, CDR1 is SNHLY and CDR2 is FYNNEI. The junction had 7 bases not matched to a gene; V was cut back by 7 bases and J by 1 base. The CDR3 is 15 residues long. CDR3: CASTLPGQGNYGYTF. CDR3 DNA: TGTGCCAGCACCCTCCCGGGACAGGGTAACTATGGCTACACCTTC.

The chain employs TRBV5-6 and TRBJ1-4; D uncertain. The V end lost 4 bases, the J end lost 8 bases, and 12 bases lay between the germline ends. CDR3 size: 13 residues. The V gene's germline CDR1 is SGHDT and CDR2 YYEEEE. DNA for the CDR3: TGTGCCAGCAGCGACTGGGTGGAGGAAAAACTGTTTTTT. Its protein product is CASSDWVEEKLFF.

This clone appeared a few times. The chain combines TRBV11-1 with TRBJ1-4; D remains ambiguous. CDR3 length equals 12 residues. The V gene lost 5 bases and the J gene lost 6 bases, with 7 bases spanning the gap. Germline CDR1 reads SGHAT; CDR2 reads FQDESV (reference sequence). The CDR3 sequence is CASSTGYEKLFF. DNA for the CDR3: TGTGCCAGCAGCACCGGGTATGAAAAACTGTTTTTT. Filled out from reference TRBV11-1 and TRBJ1-4, the complete variable domain reads EAEVAQSPRYKITEKSQAVAFWCDPISGHATLYWYRQILGQGPELLVQFQDESVVDDSQLPKDRFSAERLKGVDSTLKIQPAELGDSAMYLCASSTGYEKLFFGSGTQLSVL.

A few counts support this clone. The rearrangement uses TRBV6-5 and TRBJ1-2; no clear D. The CDR3 spans 15 residues. Per the germline V gene, CDR1 is MNHEY and CDR2 is SVGAGI. V was pared by 6 bases and J by 3 bases, with 17 bases between. The CDR3 loop reads CASSHPEGSDYGYTF. The DNA for the CDR3 is TGTGCCAGCAGCCACCCAGAGGGTTCGGACTATGGCTACACCTTC.

The V gene is TRBV5-8, the J gene TRBJ1-2; 7 nucleotides agree with TRBD1. The CDR3 has 14 residues. V was pared by 3 bases and J by 8 bases, with 10 bases of the junction left unmatched. Germline lookup yields CDR1 SGHTS and CDR2 YDEGEE. DNA of the CDR3: TGTGCCAGCAGCTGGGGGAGGACAGGCTCCGGCTACACCTTC. This gives the protein CASSWGRTGSGYTF. Complete variable domain (other parts from reference TRBV5-8 and TRBJ1-2): EAGVTQSPTHLIKTRGQQATLRCSPISGHTSVYWYQQALGLGLQFLLWYDEGEERNRGNFPPRFSGRQFPNYSSELNVNALELEDSALYLCASSWGRTGSGYTFGSGTRLTVV.

Concerning this clone: The same CDR3 also results from other DNA sequences found in this sample. The chain combines TRBV13 with TRBJ2-5; TRBD1 matches at 8 bases. This CDR3 has 15 residues. The germline gives CDR1 PRHDT, CDR2 FYEKMQ (reference sequence). V trimming: 2 bases; J trimming: 5 bases; junction bases outside the gene matches: 7. CDR3 protein: CASSLRTGSTETQYF. The CDR3 coding sequence is TGTGCCAGCAGCTTACGGACAGGGTCGACGGAGACCCAGTACTTC.

V gene TRBV5-1 combines with J gene TRBJ2-7; D may be TRBD1 (6 bases). V was clipped by 4 bases and J by 3 bases, with 14 bases between them. The germline V gene has CDR1 SGHRS and CDR2 YFSETQ. This CDR3 region has 14 residues. The CDR3 bases are TGCGCCAGCAGCCCGGACAGCCCCCTCTACGAGCAGTACTTC. This translates into CASSPDSPLYEQYF. Filled out from reference TRBV5-1 and TRBJ2-7, the complete variable domain reads KAGVTQTPRYLIKTRGQQVTLSCSPISGHRSVSWYQQTPGQGLQFLFEYFSETQRNKGNFPGRFSGRQFSNSRSEMNVSTLELGDSALYLCASSPDSPLYEQYFGPGTRLTVT.

The V call is TRBV11-3, the J call TRBJ2-7, with D possibly being TRBD2 (6 bases). The CDR3 runs to 13 residues. Germline CDR1 and CDR2: SGHNT and YENEEA. The ends were cut back, 5 bases at V and 13 bases at J, with 21 bases in the middle. CDR3 coding DNA: TGTGCCAGCAGCCCGACCAAAGGGACTGGCGCTTACGTC. Translation: CASSPTKGTGAYV.

This chain connects TRBV7-9 to TRBJ2-7; TRBD2 aligns across 14 bases. The CDR3 covers 18 residues. The ends lost 2 bases at V and 2 bases at J; junction bases unmatched: 8. Germline assignment: CDR1 SEHNR and CDR2 FQNEAQ (reference sequence). The CDR3 loop reads CASSLLGTSGGNTYEQYF. The DNA of the CDR3 is TGTGCCAGCAGCTTATTGGGGACTAGCGGGGGAAACACCTACGAGCAGTACTTC.

The chain joins TRBV19 to TRBJ1-2; 7 bases agree with TRBD1. Unmatched junction bases numbered 5, after V lost 2 bases and J lost 2 bases. The CDR3 is 15 residues long. In germline, CDR1 is LNHDA, CDR2 SQIVND (reference sequence). The CDR3 bases are TGTGCCAGTAGTATAATCGAGGGGGCGAACTATGGCTACACCTTC. Protein sequence: CASSIIEGANYGYTF.

A note on this clone: The junction differs from germline at one of its ends, possibly a read error. DNA for the CDR3: TGTTCCAGCAAACTCGGCACCGGGGAGCTGTTTTTT. This sequence encodes CSSKLGTGELFF. The rearrangement links TRBV7-9 to TRBJ2-2, with unresolved D. The CDR3 sequence is 12 residues long. CDR1 is SEHNR, CDR2 FQNEAQ, per germline (reference sequence).